This T cell receptor beta chain was found in a study of identifying expanded T cells in peripheral blood (dated by TCRdb to the late 2010s). A note on the overall study: Technical replicates were generated by sequencing separate aliquots of the same genomic DNA pool, and four replicates were compared pairwise.

To note about this clone: This clone's antigen is unknown. No much larger clone is present one base from it, and per-base qualities are unavailable.

During the collection period, no infections or other immune events were recorded for the healthy donors. To calibrate time-dependent variance in a beta-binomial model of T-cell clone differential abundance, blood repertoires from healthy donors were used as a training cohort. The training cohort comprised roughly ten healthy donors, 3 female and 7 male. An age range of roughly 29 to 70 years, with an average of around 42 years, was recorded for the donors. Whole blood from each healthy donor was obtained from a commercial supplier and was collected at three time points approximately 15 days apart. Genomic DNA was extracted from unsorted whole blood for immunosequencing. Measured from the cysteine to the phenylalanine, the CDR3 is 16 residues long. The DNA shown is the 48-base CDR3, in frame from base 1. V is trimmed back by 6 bases and J by 0 bases, and the junction contains 7 bases that no gene match accounts for. The germline V gene yields MDHEN for CDR1 and SYDVKM for CDR2.

TCRbeta CDR3 regions were profiled with the immunoSEQ Assay using bias-controlled multiplex PCR amplification of genomic DNA. As for the original processing: The absolute abundance of each unique TCRbeta CDR3 region was quantified after sequences were collapsed and filtered. Differential abundance was assessed using a binomial (Fisher-equivalent) model and a beta-binomial model in which time-dependent variance fitted from healthy donors was added. Clones with fewer than 5 combined templates were removed, and differential abundance was called for clones with a Benjamini-Hochberg FDR below 0.01. In the beta-binomial model, variance was expressed as a function of the total template count across the two samples, in the form v = (b*log(k)+a)^2. As stored in TCRdb, this immuneACCESS dataset retains in-frame rearrangements with V and J assigned. A fraction of the clones does not appear; measured against another copy, unresolved V genes explain less than half of the discrepancy, and the remainder lacks a known reason. That table is the source of V, J and clone size, and D and trimming were worked out from the DNA. The table for this sample lists around 100,000 clones; about 89% of them were counted only once. Of the sample, about a sixth is held by the ten largest clones.

Results the study describes overall, beyond this receptor: The authors expected that over much longer intervals, such as months to years, biological variance in healthy repertoires might increase even further. The binomial model flagged approximately 1.2 differentially abundant clones between technical replicates, compared with roughly 15 over roughly 2 weeks and 19 over about four weeks. Both the number of clones called differentially abundant and the false-positive rate were significantly reduced by the beta-binomial model across all healthy-donor time intervals. Across all healthy donors, variance in clone template counts between roughly two-week samples was found to increase significantly with total template count.

This sequence was found in a person aged 18-70 years in good health. Sequenced sample: blood. The rearrangement joined TRBV28 to TRBJ2-1, with TRBD1 identical over 8 junction bases. The base sequence is TGTGCCAGCAGGACGACAGGGGTCGCCTCCTACAATGAGCAGTTCTTC. The resulting protein is CASRTTGVASYNEQFF.